One sample yielded the 13 T cell receptor beta chains listed below, sequenced in a study of shared clonotypes between healthy human individuals. The assay was immunoSEQ multiplex PCR, and TCRdb's table has in-frame clones only and misses some. The sample consists of about 95,000 clones, 67% of them appearing once. The sequenced sample consisted of memory CD8+ T cells sorted from blood. Subset specified: CD45RO+ cells pooled with CCR7-negative TemRA cells. The source is a young man in good health.

This clone was seen only a few times. The V and J genes are TRBV28 and TRBJ1-4; 9 positions agree with TRBD1. CDR1 and CDR2 from the germline V gene are MDHEN and SYDVKM. V lost 4 bases to trimming and J lost 8 bases; unmatched junction nucleotides: 17. This CDR3 is built from 18 residues. CDR3 loop: CASSSSGWGQGQSEKLFF. CDR3 DNA sequence: TGTGCCAGCAGTTCAAGTGGTTGGGGACAGGGACAATCCGAAAAACTGTTTTTT.

The chain links TRBV27 to TRBJ1-5; D remains unclear. The CDR3 loop spans 17 amino acids. Looked up from germline, CDR1 is MNHEY and CDR2 is SMNVEV (reference sequence). V was trimmed by 5 bases and J by 7 bases, leaving 24 bases between them. The CDR3 here is CASSPRADPPLYQPQHF. CDR3 nucleotides: TGTGCCAGCAGTCCCCGGGCAGATCCACCCCTCTACCAGCCCCAGCATTTT.

V is TRBV5-6 and J is TRBJ2-1; D call uncertain. The V end lost 2 bases, the J end lost 5 bases, and 2 bases lay between the germline ends. Germline-derived CDR1 and CDR2 are SGHDT and YYEEEE. The CDR3 runs to 11 residues. The CDR3 sequence: CASSLHNEQFF. CDR3 bases: TGTGCCAGCAGCTTACACAATGAGCAGTTCTTC. Full variable domain (rest looked up from reference TRBV5-6 and TRBJ2-1): DAGVTQSPTHLIKTRGQQVTLRCSPKSGHDTVSWYQQALGQGPQFIFQYYEEEERQRGNFPDRFSGHQFPNYSSELNVNALLLGDSALYLCASSLHNEQFFGPGTRLTVL.

J is TRBJ1-2 and V is TRBV2; D unresolved. From germline, CDR1 is SNHLY and CDR2 FYNNEI. The CDR3 totals 12 residues. V was cut by 4 bases and J by 8 bases, with 11 bases left in between. The CDR3 region is CASSGAQLGYTF. The CDR3 coding sequence is TGTGCCAGCAGTGGGGCGCAGCTAGGCTACACCTTC.

This clone has only a few counts. This chain uses TRBV28 with TRBJ2-7, with D unresolved. The ends were cut back, 7 bases at V and 2 bases at J, with 9 bases in the middle. The CDR3 runs to 12 residues. CDR1 is MDHEN, CDR2 SYDVKM, per germline. The CDR3 reads CASNSITYEQYF. The CDR3, as DNA: TGTGCCAGCAATAGCATCACCTACGAGCAGTACTTC.

The V gene is TRBV11-2, the J gene TRBJ2-7; tentative D call: TRBD1 (6 bases). Trimming pared 5 bases from V and 5 bases from J, leaving 16 bases between. The CDR3 runs 14 residues. Germline V gene data show CDR1 as SGHAT and CDR2 as FQNNGV. The CDR3 reads CASSIYRSGDEQYF. CDR3 DNA sequence: TGTGCCAGCAGCATCTACAGGTCAGGGGACGAGCAGTACTTC. The full variable domain, in which reference TRBV11-2 and TRBJ2-7 provide the parts outside the CDR3, is EAGVAQSPRYKIIEKRQSVAFWCNPISGHATLYWYQQILGQGPKLLIQFQNNGVVDDSQLPKDRFSAERLKGVDSTLKIQPAKLEDSAVYLCASSIYRSGDEQYFGPGTRLTVT.

The gene calls are TRBV2 and TRBJ1-1; no clear D. CDR3 length: 10 residues. With 0 bases removed from V and 7 bases from J, the gap between germline ends came to 0 bases. Germline values: CDR1 SNHLY, CDR2 FYNNEI. The CDR3 protein is CASSEAEAFF. The DNA of the CDR3 is TGTGCCAGCAGTGAAGCTGAAGCTTTCTTT. The entire variable domain, with the rest obtained from reference TRBV2 and TRBJ1-1, is as follows: EPEVTQTPSHQVTQMGQEVILRCVPISNHLYFYWYRQILGQKVEFLVSFYNNEISEKSEIFDDQFSVERPDGSNFTLKIRSTKLEDSAMYFCASSEAEAFFGQGTRLTVV.

The chain joins TRBV5-1 to TRBJ1-4; maybe TRBD1 (6 bases). Germline values: CDR1 SGHRS, CDR2 YFSETQ. The CDR3 is made up of 15 amino acids. Trimming pared 0 bases from V and 8 bases from J, leaving 14 bases between. CDR3 region: CASSLDPGAGEKLFF. The CDR3 DNA follows: TGCGCCAGCAGCTTGGATCCGGGGGCGGGGGAAAAACTGTTTTTT.

CDR3 nucleotides: TGTGCCAGCAGTTCTCATAGTCATGAGCAGTTCTTC. The encoded protein is CASSSHSHEQFF. The chain joins TRBV28 to TRBJ2-1, with no clear D. The CDR3 is 12 residues long. Trimming took 4 bases from V and 8 from J, leaving 9 bases between them. Germline CDR1 reads MDHEN; CDR2 reads SYDVKM. Variable domain in full (rest from reference TRBV28 and TRBJ2-1): DVKVTQSSRYLVKRTGEKVFLECVQDMDHENMFWYRQDPGLGLRLIYFSYDVKMKEKGDIPEGYSVSREKKERFSLILESASTNQTSMYLCASSSHSHEQFFGPGTRLTVL.

The CDR3 bases are TGTGCCAGCAGCCGGTGGGGGGCCCGGGAAAAACTGTTTTTT. Encoded protein: CASSRWGAREKLFF. The V gene is TRBV11-2, the J gene TRBJ1-4; a weak D match, TRBD1 (6 bases). The germline V gene has CDR1 SGHAT and CDR2 FQNNGV. The CDR3 is 14 residues long. V was shortened by 5 bases and J by 8 bases, with 15 bases between the two germline ends.

This clone showed up just once. The gene calls are TRBV27 and TRBJ1-2; no reliable D call. The germline CDR1 and CDR2 sequences are MNHEY and SMNVEV (reference sequence). V lost 5 bases, J lost 4 bases, and 14 bases lay in between. The CDR3 consists of 14 residues. This chain's CDR3 is CASSLDSLAYGYTF. The CDR3 nucleotides are TGTGCCAGCAGTCTAGACTCCCTGGCCTATGGCTACACCTTC.

The J gene is TRBJ2-1, the V gene TRBV20-1; D might be TRBD1 (5 bases). Germline V gene sequence: CDR1 DFQATT, CDR2 SNEGSKA (reference sequence). The CDR3 contains 11 residues. V lost 6 bases and J 13 bases, leaving 16 bases between the germline ends. The CDR3 loop is CSALRGQYQFF. Written as DNA, the CDR3 is TGCAGTGCGCTAAGGGGCCAGTATCAGTTCTTC.

The chain joins TRBV5-1 to TRBJ1-4; no reliable D call. CDR1 is SGHRS, CDR2 YFSETQ, per germline. The CDR3 sequence is 12 residues long. Trimming removed 3 bases from V and 8 bases from J, with 8 bases in between. This chain's CDR3 is CASSWDMEKLFF. The CDR3 DNA is TGCGCCAGCAGCTGGGATATGGAAAAACTGTTTTTT.